Sequencing of this T cell receptor beta chain was carried out in a study of T-cell memory formation after mild COVID-19. As for the study in general: Largely, TCR clusters stayed within a single donor. Overall study findings and caveats: Those CD4+ clones that contracted were mainly in CM and EM (CD8+ ones in EMRA).

TCRdb redid the calling of the 5' RACE reads with MiXCR, one entry per CDR3 protein. The data show almost 550,000 distinct CDR3 sequences, about a fifth seen once. CDR1 is SGHNT and CDR2 is YENEEA in the germline V gene. The CDR3 contains 16 residues. Between the trimmed V and J ends, which lost 0 bases and 5 bases, there was a span of 13 bases. With respect to this clonotype: The antigen is unknown.

Sequencing input: PBMCs or a T cell subset sorted from them (not recorded which). The chain carries TRBV11-3 and TRBJ1-4, with D maybe TRBD1 (6 bases). This receptor was taken from an adult woman who had mild COVID-19 (a few samples of this study predate the infection). Cell type and time point are not known. The CDR3 nucleotides are TGTGCCAGCAGCTTAGATCCGACAGGTCGGAATGAAAAACTGTTTTTT. Translating it yields CASSLDPTGRNEKLFF.